Given below is one T cell receptor beta chain in context. MiXCR, applied by TCRdb to the RT-PCR reads, yields one record per CDR3 protein. The sample includes roughly 620,000 distinct CDR3 sequences, about 11% of them seen just once. The entry originates in a study of response to subunit inactivated influenza vaccine. The germline CDR1 and CDR2 sequences are SEHNR and FQNEAQ (reference sequence). With 1 base removed from V and 5 bases from J, the gap between germline ends came to 14 bases. The CDR3 has 15 amino acids. The data also belong to a second study, concerning T cells expressing NK-cell markers. That publication notes: Synthesis of TCR beta cDNA relied on 5'RACE template switching carrying UMIs.

The chain is built from TRBV7-9 and TRBJ2-5; D unclear. The material sequenced was PBMCs from blood, taken on the day of vaccination. The TCR sequence derives from a man in his fifties or sixties who received an inactivated influenza vaccine. DNA of the CDR3: TGTGCCAGCAGCTTAGTCGTCGGTGGATCGGAGACCCAGTACTTC. It codes for CASSLVVGGSETQYF.